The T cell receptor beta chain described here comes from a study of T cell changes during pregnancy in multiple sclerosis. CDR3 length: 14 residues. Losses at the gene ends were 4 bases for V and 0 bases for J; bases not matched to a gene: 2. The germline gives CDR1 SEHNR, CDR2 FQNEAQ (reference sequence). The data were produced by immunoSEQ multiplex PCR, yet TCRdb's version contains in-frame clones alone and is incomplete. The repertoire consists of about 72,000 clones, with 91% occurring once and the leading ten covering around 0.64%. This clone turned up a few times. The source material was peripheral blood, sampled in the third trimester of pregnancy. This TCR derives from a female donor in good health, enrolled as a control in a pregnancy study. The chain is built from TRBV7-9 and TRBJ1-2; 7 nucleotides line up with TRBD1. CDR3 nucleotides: TGTGCCAGCAGCTACAGGGGCACTAACTATGGCTACACCTTC. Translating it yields CASSYRGTNYGYTF.